This TCR beta chain emerged from a study of neurological immune-mediated disorders. In its sample, this clonotype was seen many times. MiXCR, run by TCRdb on the 5' RACE reads, gives a single entry per CDR3 protein. The table has about 120,000 distinct CDR3 sequences, 3.2% seen once. Specimen: PBMCs. The clonotype was recovered from a woman in her thirties with multiple sclerosis.

CDR3 DNA sequence: TGTGCCAGCAGCCCCCAACCCAGCAGGACTAGCGAAGAGACCCAGTACTTC. Its translation is CASSPQPSRTSEETQYF. The chain is built from TRBV7-8 and TRBJ2-5; TRBD2 aligns across 9 bases. Looked up from germline, CDR1 is SGHVS and CDR2 is FQNEAQ. J was trimmed by 3 bases and V by 5 bases; bases with no gene match: 13. The CDR3 has 17 residues.